These 5 T cell receptor beta chains originate from one sample sequenced in a study of technical replicates of blood from several donors. Clones were read by immunoSEQ multiplex PCR, and TCRdb kept only the in-frame ones, dropping some. The repertoire holds 75,000 to 100,000 clones, with roughly 94% as singletons. Sequencing input: T cells isolated from PBMCs. Receptor source: a human donor in good health.

The rearrangement uses TRBV11-1 and TRBJ2-7; TRBD2 matches at 8 bases. This CDR3 has 14 residues. With V trimmed by 5 bases and J by 6 bases, 9 bases remained unmatched. From germline, CDR1 is SGHAT and CDR2 FQDESV (reference sequence). DNA for the CDR3: TGTGCCAGCAGCCCTCGGACTAGCTTGGGCGAGCAGTACTTC. Translation gives CASSPRTSLGEQYF.

CDR3 protein: CASSWTSGRGPDTQYF. The CDR3 DNA is TGTGCCAGCAGTTGGACTAGCGGGCGAGGACCAGATACGCAGTATTTT. V and J are TRBV6-5 and TRBJ2-3; 11 bases align to TRBD2. V dropped 4 bases and J dropped 4; count of bases not matched to a gene: 7. This CDR3 contains 16 residues. Germline assignment: CDR1 MNHEY and CDR2 SVGAGI.

V and J are TRBV5-1 and TRBJ2-7, with a tentative D call TRBD2 (5 bases). The CDR3 sequence is 15 residues long. Germline V CDR1 and CDR2: SGHRS, YFSETQ. Trimming pared 2 bases from V and 3 bases from J, leaving 15 bases between. As DNA, the CDR3 is TGCGCCAGCAGCTTAGTCGGAGAGGGTCACTACGAGCAGTACTTC. It encodes CASSLVGEGHYEQYF.

The rearrangement uses TRBV28 and TRBJ2-1; 7 bases map to TRBD1. The CDR3 has 14 amino acids. With 10 bases clipped from V and 1 base from J, the junction kept 7 bases outside the gene matches. The germline CDR1 and CDR2 sequences are MDHEN and SYDVKM. CDR3 sequence (DNA): TGTGCCATCGCCGGGACAGCATCCTACAATGAGCAGTTCTTC. It encodes CAIAGTASYNEQFF.

This chain uses TRBV5-6 with TRBJ2-7; unclear D gene. The V and J ends lost 0 bases and 0 bases respectively, with 4 bases between them. CDR1 is SGHDT and CDR2 is YYEEEE in the germline V gene. This CDR3 has 13 amino acids. The chain's CDR3 is CASSLVLSYEQYF. The CDR3 DNA reads TGTGCCAGCAGCTTGGTTCTCTCCTACGAGCAGTACTTC.